Below, 23 T cell receptor beta chains from the same sample are listed, as sequenced in a study of OX40 agonist ivuxolimab in advanced cancers. The protocol was immunoSEQ multiplex PCR, while the TCRdb copy is restricted to in-frame clones and leaves out a portion. Among 80,000 or so clones listed, 84% were seen once. Sequenced material: CD4+ or CD8+ T cells sorted from blood, taken in a trial of the OX40 agonist ivuxolimab. These receptors were collected from an adult with an advanced solid tumor such as melanoma, head and neck, liver or kidney cancer.

This chain connects TRBV2 to TRBJ2-2; the D gene is possibly TRBD2 (6 bases). The germline V gene encodes CDR1 SNHLY and CDR2 FYNNEI. The CDR3 loop spans 14 amino acids. The V gene lost 4 bases and the J gene lost 6 bases, with 12 bases spanning the gap. CDR3: CASSVVGEAGELFF. The CDR3 DNA sequence: TGTGCCAGCAGTGTAGTAGGGGAGGCCGGGGAGCTGTTTTTT.

This clone was seen once. The chain uses TRBV11-3 and TRBJ2-3; D ambiguous. The ends were cut back, 6 bases at V and 7 bases at J, with 11 bases in the middle. Germline CDR1 and CDR2: SGHNT and YENEEA. CDR3 length: 12 amino acids. The DNA of the CDR3 is TGTGCCAGCAGGAAAGGTAGTCATACGCAGTATTTT. Translated: CASRKGSHTQYF.

V is TRBV18 and J is TRBJ1-3; unclear D gene. The ends were cut back, 0 bases at V and 2 bases at J, with 14 bases in the middle. The CDR3 totals 17 residues. Germline V lookup: CDR1 KGHSH, CDR2 LQKENI. The CDR3 region is CASSPPTVSSAGNTIYF. The CDR3, as DNA: TGTGCCAGCTCACCACCGACGGTCTCCAGCGCTGGAAACACCATATATTTT.

The rearrangement joins TRBV2 to TRBJ2-7, with D unresolved. This CDR3 contains 11 residues. Germline loops: CDR1 SNHLY, CDR2 FYNNEI. The germline V and J ends were trimmed by 2 bases and 12 bases, with 11 bases remaining between them. CDR3 amino acids: CASSEYEVTYF. The CDR3 bases are TGTGCCAGCAGTGAATACGAGGTCACGTACTTC.

The chain carries TRBV11-3 and TRBJ2-7, with D maybe TRBD1 (5 bases). CDR1 and CDR2 from the germline V gene are SGHNT and YENEEA. The V and J ends lost 3 bases and 2 bases respectively, with 11 bases between them. The length of the CDR3 is 14 residues. This CDR3 is CASSLLGPTYEQYF. For the CDR3, the DNA is TGTGCCAGCAGCTTGTTGGGGCCGACCTACGAGCAGTACTTC. Looking up the rest from reference TRBV11-3 and TRBJ2-7 gives the full variable domain: EAGVVQSPRYKIIEKKQPVAFWCNPISGHNTLYWYLQNLGQGPELLIRYENEEAVDDSQLPKDRFSAERLKGVDSTLKIQPAELGDSAVYLCASSLLGPTYEQYFGPGTRLTVT.

This chain joins TRBV4-1 and TRBJ1-5; 7 positions match TRBD1. This CDR3 is built from 14 residues. V shed 5 bases, J shed 6 bases, and the junction held 7 bases outside the gene matches. CDR1 and CDR2 (germline): MGHRA, YSYEKL. The CDR3 DNA reads as TGCGCCAGCAGCATAACAGGGGTAAGTCAGCCCCAGCATTTT. Translated, it gives CASSITGVSQPQHF.

The rearrangement uses TRBV5-5 and TRBJ2-1; a weak D match, TRBD1 (5 bases). The germline CDR1 and CDR2 sequences are SGHKS and YYEKEE (reference sequence). The V gene lost 4 bases and the J gene lost 9 bases, with 11 bases spanning the gap. CDR3 size: 12 residues. The CDR3 reads CASSQGFSEQFF. CDR3 nucleotides: TGTGCCAGCAGCCAGGGATTTTCTGAGCAGTTCTTC.

The rearrangement links TRBV18 to TRBJ2-5; D uncertain. Germline V CDR1 and CDR2: KGHSH, LQKENI. The CDR3 totals 13 residues. Between the trimmed V and J ends, which lost 5 bases and 5 bases, there was a span of 12 bases. The CDR3 sequence is CASSARLGETQYF. For the CDR3, the DNA is TGTGCCAGCTCAGCCCGCCTGGGGGAGACCCAGTACTTC.

Only a few counts were recorded for this clone. This chain's CDR3 is CARSLKGEEARGYTF. The CDR3 region has the DNA TGTGCCAGAAGCTTGAAAGGGGAGGAAGCTCGCGGCTACACCTTC. The chain combines TRBV5-3 with TRBJ1-2; possibly TRBD1 for D (5 bases). TRBV5-3 is an ORF, with its function uncertain. CDR3 length: 15 amino acids. With 1 base removed from V and 8 bases from J, the gap between germline ends came to 18 bases.

This clone was seen a single time. The chain couples TRBV11-2 to TRBJ2-1; D is uncertain. CDR1 is SGHAT, CDR2 FQNNGV, per germline. The length of the CDR3 is 14 residues. Trimming took 3 bases from V and 2 from J, leaving 8 bases between them. The CDR3 DNA reads TGTGCCAGCAGCTTGTGGGTCACCTACAATGAGCAGTTCTTC. Its protein product is CASSLWVTYNEQFF.

This chain uses TRBV5-1 with TRBJ1-3; 7 bases map to TRBD1. There are 15 residues in the CDR3. Trimming took 4 bases from V and 4 from J; bases not matched to a gene: 8. Germline V gene data show CDR1 as SGHRS and CDR2 as YFSETQ. The CDR3: CASSRGTAFGNTIYF. The CDR3, as DNA: TGCGCCAGCAGCCGAGGGACAGCGTTCGGAAACACCATATATTTT. The whole variable domain, remainder taken from reference TRBV5-1 and TRBJ1-3, is KAGVTQTPRYLIKTRGQQVTLSCSPISGHRSVSWYQQTPGQGLQFLFEYFSETQRNKGNFPGRFSGRQFSNSRSEMNVSTLELGDSALYLCASSRGTAFGNTIYFGEGSWLTVV.

The V and J genes are TRBV19 and TRBJ2-7; D not resolved. Per the germline V gene, CDR1 is LNHDA and CDR2 is SQIVND (reference sequence). Trimming shortened V by 3 bases and J by 0 bases, and 21 bases separated the two germline ends. The length of the CDR3 is 18 residues. CDR3 bases: TGTGCCAGTAGTATTACGGGCACCCGACCCCTGAGCTCCTACGAGCAGTACTTC. Translated, it gives CASSITGTRPLSSYEQYF.

This clone has a handful of counts. This chain uses TRBV10-3 with TRBJ1-2, with no clear D. V was cut by 2 bases and J by 2 bases, with 6 bases left in between. The CDR3 is made up of 13 amino acids. CDR1 ENHRY and CDR2 SYGVKD come from the germline V gene. The CDR3 spells CAISENLNYGYTF. CDR3 bases: TGTGCCATCAGTGAGAACTTGAACTATGGCTACACCTTC.

This clone occurred a few times. This chain connects TRBV5-8 to TRBJ1-2; no clear D gene. V gave up 4 bases and J gave up 1 base, with 5 bases separating them. The CDR3 runs 12 residues. From germline, CDR1 is SGHTS and CDR2 YDEGEE. CDR3: CASSNSNYGYTF. The DNA for the CDR3 is TGTGCCAGCAGCAACAGTAACTATGGCTACACCTTC.

Concerning this clone itself: The sample has other DNA sequences that encode this CDR3 too. This chain links TRBV4-2 with TRBJ1-2; 9 nucleotides align to TRBD1. Losses at the gene ends were 0 bases for V and 7 bases for J; bases not matched to a gene: 12. This CDR3 has 17 residues. CDR1 LGHNA and CDR2 YNFKEQ come from the germline V gene. CDR3 loop: CASSQDPQGASVGGYTF. DNA of the CDR3: TGTGCCAGCAGCCAAGATCCACAGGGGGCATCAGTGGGTGGCTACACCTTC.

The gene calls are TRBV4-2 and TRBJ2-7; D is tentatively TRBD1 or TRBD2 (7 bases each). Germline V gene data show CDR1 as LGHNA and CDR2 as YNFKEQ. The germline V and J ends were trimmed by 1 base and 0 bases, with 13 bases remaining between them. CDR3 length: 16 amino acids. CDR3 nucleotides: TGTGCCAGCAGCCAAGCACAGGGGACTAACTCCTACGAGCAGTACTTC. Translation gives CASSQAQGTNSYEQYF.

This chain joins TRBV7-3 and TRBJ2-3; no definite D call. This CDR3 region has 14 residues. Looked up from germline, CDR1 is SGHTA and CDR2 is FQGTGA. V lost 4 bases, J lost 4 bases, and 12 bases lay in between. The CDR3 sequence: CASSSRPPPDTQYF. The CDR3, as DNA: TGTGCCAGCAGCTCACGTCCCCCCCCAGATACGCAGTATTTT.

This rearrangement joins TRBV30 to TRBJ2-7; 7 positions match TRBD2. Germline V lookup: CDR1 GTSNPN, CDR2 SVGIG (reference sequence). V was pared by 4 bases and J by 3 bases, with 6 bases of the junction left unmatched. The CDR3 covers 13 residues. The CDR3 region has the DNA TGTGCCTGGAATGGGGGGGTAAGCTACGAGCAGTACTTC. This translates into CAWNGGVSYEQYF.

The chain uses TRBV7-9 and TRBJ1-2; D unresolved. Per the germline V gene, CDR1 is SEHNR and CDR2 is FQNEAQ (reference sequence). The length of the CDR3 is 14 residues. Between the trimmed V and J ends, which lost 3 bases and 1 base, there was a span of 9 bases. The CDR3 reads CASSFTAVNYGYTF. DNA of the CDR3: TGTGCCAGCAGCTTTACGGCTGTTAACTATGGCTACACCTTC.

The chain is built from TRBV5-1 and TRBJ2-7; D might be TRBD2 (5 bases). CDR3 size: 15 residues. The germline CDR1 and CDR2 sequences are SGHRS and YFSETQ. The V and J ends lost 4 bases and 0 bases respectively, with 14 bases between them. Written as DNA, the CDR3 is TGCGCCAGCAGCGCCGGACTGTTGAGCTCCTACGAGCAGTACTTC. Amino acid sequence: CASSAGLLSSYEQYF. Combining the CDR3 with reference TRBV5-1 and TRBJ2-7 gives the whole variable domain KAGVTQTPRYLIKTRGQQVTLSCSPISGHRSVSWYQQTPGQGLQFLFEYFSETQRNKGNFPGRFSGRQFSNSRSEMNVSTLELGDSALYLCASSAGLLSSYEQYFGPGTRLTVT.

The V and J genes are TRBV21-1 and TRBJ1-1. TRBV21-1 is a pseudogene. This CDR3 comprises 17 residues. CDR3 nucleotides: TGTGCCAGCAGCAAAGCGCTTCACGAAAATAGGGACACTGAAGCTTTCTTT. Amino acids: CASSKALHENRDTEAFF.

The chain has TRBV5-1 and TRBJ2-2; 14 nucleotides match TRBD2. Per germline, CDR1 SGHRS and CDR2 YFSETQ. The CDR3 loop spans 17 amino acids. Losses at the gene ends were 3 bases for V and 6 bases for J; bases not matched to a gene: 7. CDR3: CASSSGTSGRYAGELFF. The CDR3 nucleotides read TGCGCCAGCAGCTCCGGGACTAGCGGGAGATACGCCGGGGAGCTGTTTTTT. Filled out from reference TRBV5-1 and TRBJ2-2, the complete variable domain reads KAGVTQTPRYLIKTRGQQVTLSCSPISGHRSVSWYQQTPGQGLQFLFEYFSETQRNKGNFPGRFSGRQFSNSRSEMNVSTLELGDSALYLCASSSGTSGRYAGELFFGEGSRLTVL.

This clone appeared once. The chain joins TRBV5-1 to TRBJ2-2, with D possibly being TRBD2 (5 bases). Germline values: CDR1 SGHRS, CDR2 YFSETQ. CDR3 length: 15 amino acids. V lost 2 bases, J lost 5 bases, and 13 bases lay in between. CDR3 amino acids: CASSFTSLITGELFF. The DNA of the CDR3 is TGCGCCAGCAGCTTCACTAGTCTTATAACCGGGGAGCTGTTTTTT.